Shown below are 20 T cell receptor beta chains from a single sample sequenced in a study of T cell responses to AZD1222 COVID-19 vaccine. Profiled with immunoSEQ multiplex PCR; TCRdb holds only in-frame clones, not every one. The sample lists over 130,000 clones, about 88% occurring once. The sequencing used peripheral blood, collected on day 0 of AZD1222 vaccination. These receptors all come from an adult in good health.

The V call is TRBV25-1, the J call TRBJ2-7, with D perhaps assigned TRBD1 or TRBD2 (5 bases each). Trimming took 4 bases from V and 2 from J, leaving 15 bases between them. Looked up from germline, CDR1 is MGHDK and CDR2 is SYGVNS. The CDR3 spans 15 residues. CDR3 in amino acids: CASSVSRDPPYEQYF. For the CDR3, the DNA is TGTGCCAGCAGTGTCTCCCGGGACCCCCCCTACGAGCAGTACTTC.

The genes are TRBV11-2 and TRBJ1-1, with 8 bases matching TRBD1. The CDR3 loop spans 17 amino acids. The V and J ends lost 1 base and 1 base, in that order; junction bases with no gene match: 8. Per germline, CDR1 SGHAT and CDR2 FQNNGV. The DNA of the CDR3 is TGTGCCAGCAGCTTAGGTCCAGGGGGCAGGGGGAACACTGAAGCTTTCTTT. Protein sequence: CASSLGPGGRGNTEAFF.

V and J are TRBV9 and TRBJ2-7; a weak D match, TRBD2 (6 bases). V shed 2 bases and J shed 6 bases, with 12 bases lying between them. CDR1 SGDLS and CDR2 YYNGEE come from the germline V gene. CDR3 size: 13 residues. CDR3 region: CASSVGGSGEQYF. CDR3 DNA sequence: TGTGCCAGCAGCGTGGGGGGAAGCGGCGAGCAGTACTTC.

The CDR3 coding sequence is TGTGCCAGCAGTTGGGCAGCCAAGGAACGGGAGCTGTTTTTT. Amino acids: CASSWAAKERELFF. This chain joins TRBV27 and TRBJ2-2; D uncertain. The length of the CDR3 is 14 residues. Germline CDR1 reads MNHEY; CDR2 reads SMNVEV (reference sequence). V was clipped by 4 bases and J by 9 bases, with 15 bases between them.

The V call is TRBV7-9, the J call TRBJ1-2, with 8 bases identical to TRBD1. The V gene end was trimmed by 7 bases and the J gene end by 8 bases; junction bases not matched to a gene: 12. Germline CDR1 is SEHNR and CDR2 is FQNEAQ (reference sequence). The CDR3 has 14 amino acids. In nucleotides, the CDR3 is TGTGCCAGCACACCGCCGACAGGGGAGAGAGGCTACACCTTC. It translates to CASTPPTGERGYTF.

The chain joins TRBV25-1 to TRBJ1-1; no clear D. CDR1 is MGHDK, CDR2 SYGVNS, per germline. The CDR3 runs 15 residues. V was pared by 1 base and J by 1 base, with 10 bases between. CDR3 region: CASSESLLGNTEAFF. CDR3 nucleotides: TGTGCCAGCAGTGAATCATTGCTAGGGAACACTGAAGCTTTCTTT.

This CDR3 reads CASSLSYNQPQHF. The CDR3 DNA reads TGTGCCAGCAGTTTATCCTATAATCAGCCCCAGCATTTT. The chain joins TRBV27 to TRBJ1-5; the D is unclear. The CDR3 extends over 13 amino acids. V gave up 0 bases and J gave up 4 bases, with 4 bases separating them. From germline, CDR1 is MNHEY and CDR2 SMNVEV (reference sequence).

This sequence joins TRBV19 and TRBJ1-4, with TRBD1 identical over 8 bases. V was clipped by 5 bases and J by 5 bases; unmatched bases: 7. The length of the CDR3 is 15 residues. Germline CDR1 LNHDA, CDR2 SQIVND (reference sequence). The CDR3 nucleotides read TGTGCCAGTAGTTCCCCAGGGGGCTGGAATGAAAAACTGTTTTTT. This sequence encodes CASSSPGGWNEKLFF.

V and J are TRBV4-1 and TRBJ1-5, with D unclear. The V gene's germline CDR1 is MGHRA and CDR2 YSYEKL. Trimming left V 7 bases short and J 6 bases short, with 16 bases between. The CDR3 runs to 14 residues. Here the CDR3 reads CASNPEGVGQPQHF. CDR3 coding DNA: TGCGCCAGCAATCCGGAGGGAGTAGGTCAGCCCCAGCATTTT.

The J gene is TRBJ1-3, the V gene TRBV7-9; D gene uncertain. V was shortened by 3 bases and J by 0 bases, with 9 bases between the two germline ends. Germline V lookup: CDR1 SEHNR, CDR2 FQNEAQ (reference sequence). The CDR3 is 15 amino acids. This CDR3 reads CASSLNQLSGNTIYF. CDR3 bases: TGTGCCAGCAGCTTGAATCAGCTCTCTGGAAACACCATATATTTT. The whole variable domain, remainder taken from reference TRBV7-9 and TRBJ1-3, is DTGVSQNPRHKITKRGQNVTFRCDPISEHNRLYWYRQTLGQGPEFLTYFQNEAQLEKSRLLSDRFSAERPKGSFSTLEIQRTEQGDSAMYLCASSLNQLSGNTIYFGEGSWLTVV.

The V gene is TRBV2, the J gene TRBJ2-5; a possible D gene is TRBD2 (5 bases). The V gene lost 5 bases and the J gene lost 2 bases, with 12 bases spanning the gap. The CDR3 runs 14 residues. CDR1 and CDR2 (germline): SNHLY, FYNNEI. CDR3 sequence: CASSRSRGQETQYF. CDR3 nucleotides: TGTGCCAGCAGTCGATCGCGCGGGCAAGAGACCCAGTACTTC.

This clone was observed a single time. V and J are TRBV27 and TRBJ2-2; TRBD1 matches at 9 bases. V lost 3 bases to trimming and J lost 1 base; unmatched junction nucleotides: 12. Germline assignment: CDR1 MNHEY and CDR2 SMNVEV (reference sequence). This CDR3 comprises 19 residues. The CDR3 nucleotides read TGTGCCAGCAGTTTTCGGGCACCGTCGGGACAGGGGAACACCGGGGAGCTGTTTTTT. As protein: CASSFRAPSGQGNTGELFF.

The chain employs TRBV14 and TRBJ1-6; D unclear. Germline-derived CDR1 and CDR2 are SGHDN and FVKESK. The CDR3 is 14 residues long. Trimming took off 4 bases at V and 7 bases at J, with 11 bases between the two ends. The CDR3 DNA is TGTGCCAGCAGCCCAAACATGGGGAATTCACCCCTCCACTTT. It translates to CASSPNMGNSPLHF.

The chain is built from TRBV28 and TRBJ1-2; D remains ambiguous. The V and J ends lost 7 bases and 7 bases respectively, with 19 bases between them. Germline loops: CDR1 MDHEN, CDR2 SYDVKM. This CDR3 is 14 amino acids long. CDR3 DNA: TGTGCCAGCATCCCCGCCGACGGTACGTTTGGCTACACCTTC. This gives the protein CASIPADGTFGYTF.

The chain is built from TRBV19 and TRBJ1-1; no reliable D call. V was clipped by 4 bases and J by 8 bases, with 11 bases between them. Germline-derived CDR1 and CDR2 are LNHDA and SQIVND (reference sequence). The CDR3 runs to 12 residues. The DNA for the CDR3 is TGTGCCAGTAGTAGGGCAACCTCAGAAGCTTTCTTT. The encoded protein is CASSRATSEAFF. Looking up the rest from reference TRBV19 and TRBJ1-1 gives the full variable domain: DGGITQSPKYLFRKEGQNVTLSCEQNLNHDAMYWYRQDPGQGLRLIYYSQIVNDFQKGDIAEGYSVSREKKESFPLTVTSAQKNPTAFYLCASSRATSEAFFGQGTRLTVV.

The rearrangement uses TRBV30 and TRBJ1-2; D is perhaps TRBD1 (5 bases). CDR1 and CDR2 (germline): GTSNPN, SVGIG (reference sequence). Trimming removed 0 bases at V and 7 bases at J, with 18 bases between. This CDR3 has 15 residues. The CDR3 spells CAWSVSGRSGPGYTF. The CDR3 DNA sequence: TGTGCCTGGAGTGTCTCCGGACGGTCGGGGCCTGGCTACACCTTC.

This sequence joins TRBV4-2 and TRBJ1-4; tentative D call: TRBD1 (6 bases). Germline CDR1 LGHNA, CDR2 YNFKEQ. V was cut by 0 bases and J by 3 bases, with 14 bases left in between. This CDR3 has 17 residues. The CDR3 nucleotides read TGTGCCAGCAGCCAAGAAAAGGGAGGGGGGCCTAATGAAAAACTGTTTTTT. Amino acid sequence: CASSQEKGGGPNEKLFF.

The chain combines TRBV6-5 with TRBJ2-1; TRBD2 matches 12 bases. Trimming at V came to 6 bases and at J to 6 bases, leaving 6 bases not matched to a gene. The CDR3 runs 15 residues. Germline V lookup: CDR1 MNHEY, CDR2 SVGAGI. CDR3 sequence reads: CASRTPGLAGNEQFF. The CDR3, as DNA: TGTGCCAGCAGAACCCCGGGACTAGCGGGCAATGAGCAGTTCTTC.

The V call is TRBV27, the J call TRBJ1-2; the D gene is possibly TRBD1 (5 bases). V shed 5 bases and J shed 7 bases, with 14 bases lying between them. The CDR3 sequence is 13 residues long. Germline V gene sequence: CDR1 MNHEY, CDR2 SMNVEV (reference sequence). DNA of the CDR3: TGTGCCAGCAGTCACTCCAGAGGGGTTGGCTACACCTTC. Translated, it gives CASSHSRGVGYTF.

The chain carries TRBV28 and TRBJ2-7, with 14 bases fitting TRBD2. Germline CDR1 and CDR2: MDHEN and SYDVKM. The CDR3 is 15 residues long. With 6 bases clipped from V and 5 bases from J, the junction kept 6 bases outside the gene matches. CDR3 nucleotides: TGTGCCAGCAGCCCGGGGACTAGCGGGAGAAACGAGCAGTACTTC. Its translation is CASSPGTSGRNEQYF.